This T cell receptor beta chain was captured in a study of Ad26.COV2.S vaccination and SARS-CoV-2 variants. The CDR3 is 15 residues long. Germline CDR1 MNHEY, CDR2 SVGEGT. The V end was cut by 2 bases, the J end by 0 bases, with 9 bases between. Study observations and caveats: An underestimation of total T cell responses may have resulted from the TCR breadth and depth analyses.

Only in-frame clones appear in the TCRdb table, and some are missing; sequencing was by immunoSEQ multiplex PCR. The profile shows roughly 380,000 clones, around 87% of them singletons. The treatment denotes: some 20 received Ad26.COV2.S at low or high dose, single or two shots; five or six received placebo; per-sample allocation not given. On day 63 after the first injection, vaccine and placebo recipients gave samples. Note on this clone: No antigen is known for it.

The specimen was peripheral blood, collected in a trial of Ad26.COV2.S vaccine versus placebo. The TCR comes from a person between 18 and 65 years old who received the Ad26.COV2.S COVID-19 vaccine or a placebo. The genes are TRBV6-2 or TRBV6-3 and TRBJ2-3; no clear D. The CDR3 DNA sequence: TGTGCCAGCAGTTACAACGGTCTGAGCACAGATACGCAGTATTTT. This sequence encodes CASSYNGLSTDTQYF.